These 15 T cell receptor beta chains came from one sample sequenced in a study of blood T cell repertoires in COVID-19. Data came from immunoSEQ multiplex PCR; TCRdb stores just in-frame clones and leaves some out. Of a few hundred thousand clones in the sample, about three quarters were seen once. The sequenced sample was peripheral blood. Receptor source: an elderly woman with acute or convalescent COVID-19.

This clone occurred many times. The chain uses TRBV5-4 and TRBJ2-7; TRBD2 is a possible D gene (6 bases). V was pared by 4 bases and J by 3 bases, with 14 bases between. CDR1 and CDR2 (germline): SGHNT, YYREEE (reference sequence). The CDR3 is 14 residues long. DNA for the CDR3: TGTGCCAGCAGCCCGGCCGAGGGAGGCTACGAGCAGTACTTC. Encoded protein: CASSPAEGGYEQYF.

This chain links TRBV7-6 with TRBJ2-5; 13 bases match TRBD2. The trim removed 2 bases at V and 1 base at J, leaving 10 bases unmatched. This CDR3 comprises 19 residues. In germline, CDR1 is SGHVS, CDR2 FNYEAQ. The CDR3 is CASSLPRTSGRNFQETQYF. CDR3 nucleotides: TGTGCCAGCAGCTTACCCCGGACTAGCGGGAGAAACTTCCAAGAGACCCAGTACTTC.

The rearrangement joins TRBV11-2 to TRBJ2-2; 8 nucleotides align to TRBD1. Per the germline V gene, CDR1 is SGHAT and CDR2 is FQNNGV. This CDR3 is 16 amino acids long. Trimming removed 4 bases from V and 7 bases from J; junction bases left unmatched: 11. CDR3 amino acids: CASSSRTGSTNGELFF. The CDR3 DNA reads as TGTGCCAGCAGCTCACGGACAGGGTCTACCAACGGGGAGCTGTTTTTT.

Regarding this clone: Additional DNA sequences in this sample encode the identical CDR3. This chain connects TRBV7-6 to TRBJ1-1, with 7 bases that match TRBD1. This CDR3 has 15 amino acids. Germline loops: CDR1 SGHVS, CDR2 FNYEAQ. The V gene end was trimmed by 5 bases and the J gene end by 2 bases; junction bases not matched to a gene: 8. CDR3 DNA: TGTGCCAGCAGCCCAACCCGACAGGGCAACACTGAAGCTTTCTTT. Its protein product is CASSPTRQGNTEAFF. The full variable domain, its missing parts supplied by reference TRBV7-6 and TRBJ1-1, is GAGVSQSPRYKVTKRGQDVALRCDPISGHVSLYWYRQALGQGPEFLTYFNYEAQQDKSGLPNDRFSAERPEGSISTLTIQRTEQRDSAMYRCASSPTRQGNTEAFFGQGTRLTVV.

The chain uses TRBV14 and TRBJ2-7, with 14 bases aligning to TRBD2. CDR1 SGHDN and CDR2 FVKESK come from the germline V gene. The CDR3 runs to 19 residues. The ends lost 4 bases at V and 0 bases at J; junction bases unmatched: 11. The CDR3 nucleotides read TGTGCCAGCAGCCCCTGGACTAGCGGGGGGACTTTGAGCTCCTACGAGCAGTACTTC. It translates to CASSPWTSGGTLSSYEQYF.

The chain combines TRBV6-6 with TRBJ1-2; the D gene is possibly TRBD1 (6 bases). The CDR3 extends over 13 amino acids. V lost 5 bases and J 0 bases, leaving 7 bases between the germline ends. Germline V gene sequence: CDR1 MNHNY, CDR2 SVGAGI (reference sequence). CDR3 sequence reads: CASSRTANYGYTF. In DNA form, the CDR3 reads TGTGCCAGCAGTAGGACAGCTAACTATGGCTACACCTTC.

This clone appeared once. V and J are TRBV29-1 and TRBJ1-2, with D perhaps matching TRBD1 (5 bases). The CDR3 sequence is 16 residues long. The V end was cut by 8 bases, the J end by 2 bases, with 24 bases between. Germline V CDR1 and CDR2: SQVTM, ANQGSEA. DNA for the CDR3: TGCAGCATCTCCGGGACTGGGGATACCACCAACTATGGCTACACCTTC. Protein product: CSISGTGDTTNYGYTF.

The chain combines TRBV28 with TRBJ1-1, with D hard to call. The CDR3 spans 12 residues. V lost 5 bases and J lost 5, with 9 bases in between. Germline V gives CDR1 MDHEN, CDR2 SYDVKM. In DNA, the CDR3 is TGTGCCAGCAGTCTCCAAACAACTGAAGCTTTCTTT. This sequence encodes CASSLQTTEAFF.

This clone was seen more than once but under ten times. This chain connects TRBV4-2 to TRBJ2-3; 7 bases fit TRBD2. The ends lost 1 base at V and 4 bases at J; junction bases unmatched: 8. The CDR3 extends over 16 amino acids. From germline, CDR1 is LGHNA and CDR2 YNFKEQ. Written as DNA, the CDR3 is TGTGCCAGCAGCCAAGGGCAAGCGGGATTTGCAGATACGCAGTATTTT. Translating it yields CASSQGQAGFADTQYF.

V and J are TRBV7-3 and TRBJ2-5, with 9 bases lining up with TRBD1. Germline values: CDR1 SGHTA, CDR2 FQGTGA. The J segment lost 7 bases and the V segment lost 4 bases, leaving 7 bases of the junction unmatched. The CDR3 loop spans 14 amino acids. The chain's CDR3 is CASSSRTGDGTQYF. CDR3 DNA: TGTGCCAGCAGCTCCAGGACAGGGGATGGGACCCAGTACTTC. Full variable domain (remainder filled in from reference TRBV7-3 and TRBJ2-5): GAGVSQTPSNKVTEKGKYVELRCDPISGHTALYWYRQSLGQGPEFLIYFQGTGAADDSGLPNDRFFAVRPEGSVSTLKIQRTERGDSAVYLCASSSRTGDGTQYFGPGTRLLVL.

The chain has TRBV7-2 and TRBJ2-1, with D tentatively TRBD1 (6 bases). Germline V CDR1 and CDR2: SGHTA, FQGNSA. V lost 7 bases to trimming and J lost 0 bases, with 13 bases between them. CDR3 length: 15 amino acids. The DNA of the CDR3 is TGTGCCAGCACCGCTGACAGGATCTCCTACAATGAGCAGTTCTTC. This translates into CASTADRISYNEQFF.

A few counts support this clone. The chain carries TRBV11-3 and TRBJ1-5, with 9 bases aligning to TRBD1. Germline loops: CDR1 SGHNT, CDR2 YENEEA. Germline trimming cut 4 bases from V and 0 bases from J; bases unmatched to any gene: 7. This CDR3 region has 17 residues. CDR3 sequence reads: CASSSGDRENSNQPQHF. Here the CDR3 DNA reads TGTGCCAGCAGCTCCGGGGACAGGGAAAATAGCAATCAGCCCCAGCATTTT.

The rearrangement links TRBV7-6 to TRBJ2-1; 10 bases align to TRBD1. The CDR3 loop spans 18 amino acids. J was trimmed by 4 bases and V by 4 bases; bases with no gene match: 13. Germline values: CDR1 SGHVS, CDR2 FNYEAQ. CDR3 sequence reads: CASSSRSPDRGLYNEQFF. CDR3 nucleotide sequence: TGTGCCAGCAGCTCTAGATCACCCGACAGGGGGCTTTACAATGAGCAGTTCTTC.

This chain links TRBV5-4 with TRBJ2-1; a possible D gene is TRBD2 (6 bases). The V and J ends lost 4 bases and 4 bases respectively, with 12 bases between them. The CDR3 has 14 residues. Germline-derived CDR1 and CDR2 are SGHNT and YYREEE (reference sequence). DNA for the CDR3: TGTGCCAGCAGCCGGGAGTCGGGGTACAATGAGCAGTTCTTC. Its protein is CASSRESGYNEQFF.

The chain links TRBV3-1 (or the pseudogene TRBV3-2) to TRBJ2-5, with 9 bases lining up with TRBD2. With V trimmed by 3 bases and J by 9 bases, 14 bases remained unmatched. CDR3 size: 16 residues. Germline V gene lookup returns CDR1 LGHDT and CDR2 YNNKEL (reference sequence). CDR3: CASSHSGRPQQGAQYF. CDR3 sequence (DNA): TGTGCCAGCAGCCACAGCGGGAGGCCCCAGCAGGGTGCCCAGTACTTC.